This T cell receptor (beta chain) was obtained from a study of T cells in Graves' hyperthyroidism and ophthalmopathy. Overall study results and limits: Most thyroid clonotypes that were expanded above 0.001 also turned up in blood. The model predicted ophthalmopathy a median approximately 6 months before onset.

Comment on this clonotype: Its specificity is not known. One end of the junction is discordant with germline, which a read error may explain.

What was amplified from RNA transcripts were TCR beta CDR3 regions. Researchers ran a first-round RT-PCR on the TCR CDR3 using the HTBI primer set. TCRdb called the multiplex PCR reads again in MiXCR, with one record for every CDR3 protein. This sample has about 640,000 distinct CDR3 sequences; roughly 45% occur once, and the top ten carry more than 7%. The study left out patients who had uncontrolled infection, other autoimmune disease, pregnancy or lactation. Diagnoses were made from clinical symptoms, serum measures (thyroxine and TRAb), thyroid ultrasound and orbital computed tomography. CDR1 is SGHTA, CDR2 FQGNSA, per germline. The CDR3 runs to 10 residues.

Sequenced input: peripheral blood or thyroid tissue (not recorded which). The clonotype comes from an adult man with Graves' disease, either hyperthyroidism or ophthalmopathy (not recorded which). This chain joins TRBV7-2 and TRBJ2-7; the match to TRBD1 covers 8 bases. CDR3 in amino acids: CASSLPGQVF. CDR3 sequence (DNA): TGTGCCAGCAGCTTGCCGGGACAGGTATTC.